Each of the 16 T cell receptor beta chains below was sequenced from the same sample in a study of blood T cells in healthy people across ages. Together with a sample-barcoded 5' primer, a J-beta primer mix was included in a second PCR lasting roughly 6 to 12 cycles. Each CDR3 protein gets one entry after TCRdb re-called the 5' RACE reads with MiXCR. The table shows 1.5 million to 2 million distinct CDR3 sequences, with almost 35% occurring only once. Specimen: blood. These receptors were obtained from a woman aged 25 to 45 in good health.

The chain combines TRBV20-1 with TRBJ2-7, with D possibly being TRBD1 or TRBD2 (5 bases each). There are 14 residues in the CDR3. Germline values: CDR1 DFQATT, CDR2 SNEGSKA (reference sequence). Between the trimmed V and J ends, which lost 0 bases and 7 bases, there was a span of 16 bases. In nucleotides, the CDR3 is TGCAGTGCTAGAGACGGGGCCTCCCTGGGGGAGCAGTACTTC. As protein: CSARDGASLGEQYF.

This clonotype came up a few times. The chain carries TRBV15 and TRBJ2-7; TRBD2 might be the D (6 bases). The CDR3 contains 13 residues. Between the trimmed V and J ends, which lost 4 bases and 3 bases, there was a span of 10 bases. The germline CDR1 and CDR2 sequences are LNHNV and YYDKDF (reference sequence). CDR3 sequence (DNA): TGTGCCACCAGCACGGGGGTAGGCTACGAGCAGTACTTC. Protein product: CATSTGVGYEQYF.

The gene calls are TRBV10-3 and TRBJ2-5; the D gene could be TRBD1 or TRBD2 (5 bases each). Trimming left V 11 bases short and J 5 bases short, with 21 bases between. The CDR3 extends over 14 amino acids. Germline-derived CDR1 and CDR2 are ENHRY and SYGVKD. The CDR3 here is CAHSRDLEGETQYF. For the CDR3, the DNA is TGTGCCCACTCACGGGATCTAGAGGGGGAGACCCAGTACTTC.

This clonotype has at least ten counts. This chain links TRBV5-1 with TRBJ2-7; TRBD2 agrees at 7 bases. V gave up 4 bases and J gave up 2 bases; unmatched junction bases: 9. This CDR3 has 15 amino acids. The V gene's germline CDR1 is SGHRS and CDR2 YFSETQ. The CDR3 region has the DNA TGCGCCAGCAGCCCCTCTGGGGCGGGAGCCTACGAGCAGTACTTC. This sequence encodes CASSPSGAGAYEQYF.

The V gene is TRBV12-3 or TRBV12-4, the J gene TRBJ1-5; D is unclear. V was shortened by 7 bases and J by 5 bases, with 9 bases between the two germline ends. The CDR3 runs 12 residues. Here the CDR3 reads CASTFSDQPQHF. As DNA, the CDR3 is TGTGCCAGCACTTTTTCTGATCAGCCCCAGCATTTT.

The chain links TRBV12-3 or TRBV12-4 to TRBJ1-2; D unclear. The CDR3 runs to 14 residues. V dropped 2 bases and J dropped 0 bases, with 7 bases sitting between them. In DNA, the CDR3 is TGTGCCAGCAGTTTAAGAATGGCTAACTATGGCTACACCTTC. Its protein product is CASSLRMANYGYTF.

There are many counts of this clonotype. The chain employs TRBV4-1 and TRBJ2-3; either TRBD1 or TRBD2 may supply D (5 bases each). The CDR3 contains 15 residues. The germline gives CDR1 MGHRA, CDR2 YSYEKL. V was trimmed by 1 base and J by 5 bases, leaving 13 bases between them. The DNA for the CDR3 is TGCGCCAGCAGCCAAGGGGGATATGGGGGAGATACGCAGTATTTT. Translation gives CASSQGGYGGDTQYF.

The CDR3 DNA reads TGTGCCAGCAGCCAACGAAGCGGGGGCCCGTCCTACGAGCAGTACTTC. This codes for CASSQRSGGPSYEQYF. The V call is TRBV3-1, the J call TRBJ2-7, with 8 bases lining up with TRBD2. The germline gives CDR1 LGHDT, CDR2 YNNKEL (reference sequence). With V trimmed by 2 bases and J by 1 base, 7 bases remained unmatched. The CDR3 is 16 amino acids.

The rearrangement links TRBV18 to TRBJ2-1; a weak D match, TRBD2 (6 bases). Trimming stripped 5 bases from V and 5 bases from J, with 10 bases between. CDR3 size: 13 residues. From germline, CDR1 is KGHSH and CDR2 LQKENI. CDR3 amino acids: CASSLIADNEQFF. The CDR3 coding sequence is TGTGCCAGCTCATTAATAGCGGACAATGAGCAGTTCTTC.

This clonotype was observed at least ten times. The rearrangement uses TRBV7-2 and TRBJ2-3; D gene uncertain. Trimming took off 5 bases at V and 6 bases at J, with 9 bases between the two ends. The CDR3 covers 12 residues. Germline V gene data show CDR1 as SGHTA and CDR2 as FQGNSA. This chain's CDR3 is CASSLKADTQYF. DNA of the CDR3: TGTGCCAGCAGCCTTAAGGCGGATACGCAGTATTTT.

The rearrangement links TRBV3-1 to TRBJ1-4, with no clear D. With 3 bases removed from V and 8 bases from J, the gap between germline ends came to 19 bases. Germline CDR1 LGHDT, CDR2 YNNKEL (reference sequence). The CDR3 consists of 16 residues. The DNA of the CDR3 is TGTGCCAGCAGCCATGACTCGACCCCTAAGAAGGAAAAACTGTTTTTT. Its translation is CASSHDSTPKKEKLFF.

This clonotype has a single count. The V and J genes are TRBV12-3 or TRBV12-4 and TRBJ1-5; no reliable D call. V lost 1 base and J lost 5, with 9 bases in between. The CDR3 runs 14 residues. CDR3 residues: CASSLGRFDQPQHF. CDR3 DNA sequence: TGTGCCAGCAGTTTAGGCCGGTTTGATCAGCCCCAGCATTTT.

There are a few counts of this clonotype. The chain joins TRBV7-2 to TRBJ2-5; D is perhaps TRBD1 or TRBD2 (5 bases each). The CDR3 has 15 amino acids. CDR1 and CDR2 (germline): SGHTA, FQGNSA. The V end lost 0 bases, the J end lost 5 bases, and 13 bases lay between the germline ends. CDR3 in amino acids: CASSLAGVGSETQYF. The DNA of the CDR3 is TGTGCCAGCAGCTTAGCGGGGGTAGGGTCGGAGACCCAGTACTTC.

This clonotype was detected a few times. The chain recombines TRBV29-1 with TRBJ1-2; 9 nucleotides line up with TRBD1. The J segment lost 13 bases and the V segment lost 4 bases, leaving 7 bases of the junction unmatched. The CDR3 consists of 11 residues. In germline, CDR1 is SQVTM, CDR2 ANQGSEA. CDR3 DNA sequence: TGCAGCGTTGGACAGGGGGGTGAGGGCACCTTC. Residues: CSVGQGGEGTF. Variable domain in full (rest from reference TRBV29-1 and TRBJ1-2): SAVISQKPSRDICQRGTSLTIQCQVDSQVTMMFWYRQQPGQSLTLIATANQGSEATYESGFVIDKFPISRPNLTFSTLTVSNMSPEDSSIYLCSVGQGGEGTFGSGTRLTVV.

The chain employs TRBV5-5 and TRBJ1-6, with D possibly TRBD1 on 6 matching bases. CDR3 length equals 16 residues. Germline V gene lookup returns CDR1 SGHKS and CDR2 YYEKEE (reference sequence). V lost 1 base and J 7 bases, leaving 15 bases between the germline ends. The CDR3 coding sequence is TGTGCCAGCAGCTTGATTCAGGGGTTTGGGAATTCACCCCTCCACTTT. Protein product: CASSLIQGFGNSPLHF.

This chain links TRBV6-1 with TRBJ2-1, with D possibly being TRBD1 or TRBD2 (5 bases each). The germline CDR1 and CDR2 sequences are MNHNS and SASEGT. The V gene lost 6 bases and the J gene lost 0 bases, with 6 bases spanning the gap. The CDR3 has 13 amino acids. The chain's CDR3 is CASRGDSYNEQFF. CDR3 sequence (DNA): TGTGCCAGCAGGGGGGACTCCTACAATGAGCAGTTCTTC.